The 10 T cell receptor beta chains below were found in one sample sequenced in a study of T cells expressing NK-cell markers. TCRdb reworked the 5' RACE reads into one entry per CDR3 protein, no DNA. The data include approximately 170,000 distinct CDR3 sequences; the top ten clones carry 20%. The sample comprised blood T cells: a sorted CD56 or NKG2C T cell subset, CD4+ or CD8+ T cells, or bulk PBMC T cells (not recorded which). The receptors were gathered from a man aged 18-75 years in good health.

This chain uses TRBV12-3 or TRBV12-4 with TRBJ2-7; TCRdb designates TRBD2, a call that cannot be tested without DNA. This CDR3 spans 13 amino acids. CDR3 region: CASSLVGGGGQYF.

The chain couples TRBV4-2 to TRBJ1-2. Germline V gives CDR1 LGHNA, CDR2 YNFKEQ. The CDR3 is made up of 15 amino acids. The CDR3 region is CASSQEGAANYGYTF.

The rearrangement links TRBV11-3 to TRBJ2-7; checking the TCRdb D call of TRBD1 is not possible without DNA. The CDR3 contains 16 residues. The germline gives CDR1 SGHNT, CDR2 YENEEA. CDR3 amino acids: CASSLNPGTNSYEQYF.

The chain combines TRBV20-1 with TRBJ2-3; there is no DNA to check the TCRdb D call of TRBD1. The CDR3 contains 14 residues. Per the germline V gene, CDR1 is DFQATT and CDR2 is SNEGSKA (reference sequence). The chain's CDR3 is CSASTGEYPDTQYF.

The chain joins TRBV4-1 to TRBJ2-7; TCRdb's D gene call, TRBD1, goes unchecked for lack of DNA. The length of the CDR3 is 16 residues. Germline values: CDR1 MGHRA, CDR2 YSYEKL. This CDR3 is CASSPSRGESSYEQYF.

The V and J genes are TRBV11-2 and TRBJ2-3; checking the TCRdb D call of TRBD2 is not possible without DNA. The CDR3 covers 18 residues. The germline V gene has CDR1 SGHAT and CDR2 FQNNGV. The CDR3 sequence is CASSPTIVIAVSTDTQYF.

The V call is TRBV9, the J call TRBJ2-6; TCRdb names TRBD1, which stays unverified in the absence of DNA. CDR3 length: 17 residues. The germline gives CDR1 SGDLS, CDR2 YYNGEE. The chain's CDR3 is CASSVVGQGAGANVLTF. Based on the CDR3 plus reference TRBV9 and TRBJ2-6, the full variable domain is DSGVTQTPKHLITATGQRVTLRCSPRSGDLSVYWYQQSLDQGLQFLIQYYNGEERAKGNILERFSAQQFPDLHSELNLSSLELGDSALYFCASSVVGQGAGANVLTFGAGSRLTVL.

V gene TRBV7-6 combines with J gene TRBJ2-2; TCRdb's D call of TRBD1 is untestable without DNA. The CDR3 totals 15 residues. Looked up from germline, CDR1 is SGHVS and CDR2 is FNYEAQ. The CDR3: CASSPEGRNTGELFF.

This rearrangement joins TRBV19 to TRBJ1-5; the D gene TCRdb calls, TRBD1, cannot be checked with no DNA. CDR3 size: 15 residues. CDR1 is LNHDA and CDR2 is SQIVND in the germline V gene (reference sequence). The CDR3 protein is CASSPGSFSNQPQHF.

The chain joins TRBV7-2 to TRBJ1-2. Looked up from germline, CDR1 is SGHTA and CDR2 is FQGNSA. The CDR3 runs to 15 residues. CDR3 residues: CASSLGGDTDYGYTF. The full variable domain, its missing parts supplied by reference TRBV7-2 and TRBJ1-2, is GAGVSQSPSNKVTEKGKDVELRCDPISGHTALYWYRQSLGQGLEFLIYFQGNSAPDKSGLPSDRFSAERTGGSVSTLTIQRTQQEDSAVYLCASSLGGDTDYGYTFGSGTRLTVV.